This TCR beta chain was identified in a study of metastatic and nonmetastatic thyroid tumors (dated by TCRdb to 2018 to 2020). Context from the whole study: The researchers compared repertoires between peripheral blood samples and tumor or nodule tissue samples from patients with malignant or benign thyroid disease. Beyond this particular receptor, the publication reports: TCR beta diversity was reported as significantly higher in malignant tumors than in benign nodules, in both blood and tumor samples.

Library preparation employed PCR. TCRdb records Illumina HiSeq 4000 as the sequencer. High-throughput sequencing was used to profile the CDR3 region of the TCR beta-chain in every patient. The study's own analysis went as follows. A classifier to discriminate distant-metastatic papillary thyroid cancer patients was built from CDR3 differences across clinicopathological groups. To measure repertoire diversity the researchers used the Shannon index, while the Morisita-Horn index served to gauge how similar the tumor and blood repertoires were. TCRdb reran the public reads through fastp at Q25 and MiXCR, keeping productive beta chains. TCRdb, not the authors, supplied the V and J calls. This sample lists some 40,000 clones; 15% to 20% were detected once. Clones ranked in the top ten supply 3.8% of the sample. Remarks on this clone: The antigen this receptor binds is unknown. No qualities accompany the bases; no much larger clone lies one base away.

No patient had received any treatment before thyroid surgery. Patient clinical samples collected from about 2011 to 2018 were retrospectively analysed using T-cell receptor beta sequencing. From its cysteine to its phenylalanine, the CDR3 spans 15 amino acids. Left in the record is the CDR3 DNA by itself, 45 bases read in frame from the first base. Unmatched junction bases come to 4, with V trimmed by 5 bases and J by 0 bases. CDR1 is given as SGHAT and CDR2 as FQNNGV, both from the germline V gene. The sample consisted of blood. The V and J genes are TRBV11-2 and TRBJ2-1, with TRBD1 identical over 7 junction bases. The TCR sequence derives from a female donor with papillary thyroid cancer or a benign thyroid nodule (not recorded which). Some clones in this sample may be carry-over from other donors' samples. The DNA sequence is given as TGTGCCAGCAGCCAGGGACAGAGCTCCTACAATGAGCAGTTCTTC. The resulting protein is CASSQGQSSYNEQFF.